This T cell receptor beta chain was identified in a study of Ad26.COV2.S vaccination and SARS-CoV-2 variants (dated by TCRdb to 2020 to 2022). With respect to the entire study: Donors in the vaccine arm were drawn from COV1001, a multicentre, randomized, double-blind, placebo-controlled phase I-IIa trial testing Ad26.COV2.S in healthy adults. Ad26.COV2.S was administered intramuscularly at a dose of 5x10^10 or 1x10^11 viral particles, either as one shot or as two shots given 56 days apart. The specificity and breadth of SARS-CoV-2-reactive T cell receptors after Ad26.COV2.S vaccination were assessed by TCRbeta repertoire sequencing. A total of roughly 32 samples were included in the TCR-sequenced set, comprising around 19 Ad26.COV2.S vaccine recipients, 5 placebo recipients and 8 SARS-CoV-2 convalescent individuals. Trial participants were randomized into five groups of five, in which low-dose or high-dose Ad26.COV2.S was given once or twice, or placebo was given on both occasions. Blinding of investigators to trial group allocation was maintained during experiments and outcome assessment.

As regards this clone: What this receptor recognizes is not known. Base qualities were left out, and no much larger clone turns up one base away.

CDR1 and CDR2, per the germline V gene, are MGHRA and YSYEKL. The CDR3 measures 16 amino acids from cysteine to phenylalanine. Here the CDR3 DNA is all that survives: 48 bases in frame from base 1. The V end loses 1 base and the J end loses 2 bases, and a stretch of 12 bases separates them. The immunoSEQ Assay was the method used to sequence TCRbeta CDR3 regions. After extraction, genomic DNA underwent amplification by bias-controlled multiplex PCR, followed by high-throughput sequencing. On the study's bioinformatics: To quantify the absolute abundance of each unique TCRbeta CDR3 region, sequences were collapsed and filtered. Usable DNA was measured by amplifying reference genes present in all nucleated cells, and TCRbeta template counts were normalized to that usable DNA to estimate T cell fraction. Repertoire TCRs were annotated as SARS-CoV-2-specific by exact matching of V gene, CDR3 amino acid sequence and J gene to a known reactive TCR set. The reference SARS-CoV-2 TCR set came from MIRA and was filtered for enrichment in COVID-19-positive ImmuneCODE repertoires, removing public or cross-reactive TCRs. Using the MIRA antigens, annotated TCRs were further analysed by specific ORF or by position within an ORF. Breadth was defined as the number of annotated unique rearrangements divided by the total number of unique productive rearrangements, and depth was defined as the summed frequency of the annotated unique rearrangements. Two-sided Wilcoxon rank-sum tests were applied when comparing TCR breadth between groups. This is the immuneACCESS table as TCRdb keeps it, with only in-frame sequences that have V and J called. A part of the clones is gone; compared with another copy, unresolved V genes explain less than half, and the rest is unexplained. V and J calls and clone size are copied from that table; D and trimming were computed from the DNA. This sample holds 300,000 to 400,000 clones; about 88% were observed only once. Together, the top ten hold 6.4% of the sample.

The sample's treatment or condition label is to be understood as: about 20 received Ad26.COV2.S at low or high dose, single or two shots; about 5 received placebo; per-sample allocation not given. Repertoires of vaccine and placebo recipients were sequenced from samples collected on day 63 after the first injection. In Cohort 1b, 20 to 25 adults aged 18-55 years were enrolled at a single site in Boston, USA, between 29 July and 7 August 2020. Ad26.COV2.S was a replication-incompetent adenovirus type 26 vector that expressed a prefusion-stabilized SARS-CoV-2 spike protein derived from the original Wuhan strain. Paper-wide results and their limitations: The authors noted that total T cell responses may have been underestimated by the TCR breadth and depth analyses. After vaccination, substantial breadth of spike-specific CD8+ and CD4+ T cell responses was reported. Higher spike-specific TCR breadth was observed in Ad26.COV2.S recipients than in placebo recipients (P = 0.0014). The study was not powered to compare responses between vaccine doses or regimens. Vaccine and placebo recipients had similar non-spike TCR breadth, a finding consistent with the vaccine containing only spike.

Here the chain combines TRBV4-1 and TRBJ1-3; tentative D gene TRBD1, with 5 bases matching. The TCR was taken from a person aged 18-60 years who received the Ad26.COV2.S COVID-19 vaccine or a placebo. The sample in question was peripheral blood, obtained in a trial of Ad26.COV2.S vaccine versus placebo. The CDR3 sequence is CASSQVARAPGNTIYF. The bases read TGCGCCAGCAGCCAAGTAGCCAGGGCACCTGGAAACACCATATATTTT.